This entry lists 21 T cell receptor beta chains sequenced from one sample in a study of identical twins. TCRdb re-analysed the 5' RACE reads in MiXCR, keeping a single row per CDR3 protein. In the table there are 600,000 to 800,000 distinct CDR3 sequences, 20% to 25% of which are singletons. These sequences were also reported in another study, on T cells expressing NK-cell markers.

What was sequenced was PBMCs. Source of these receptors: a woman aged 18-29 years in good health.

This clonotype was recorded at least ten times. The chain combines TRBV9 with TRBJ2-1; maybe TRBD2 (5 bases). The germline V and J ends were trimmed by 0 bases and 4 bases, with 14 bases remaining between them. Germline V gives CDR1 SGDLS, CDR2 YYNGEE. The CDR3 spans 16 residues. In nucleotides, the CDR3 is TGTGCCAGCAGCGTAGGTCCTGGCGGGCGTTACAATGAGCAGTTCTTC. This sequence encodes CASSVGPGGRYNEQFF.

This sequence joins TRBV5-4 and TRBJ2-5; 9 positions match TRBD2. Germline loops: CDR1 SGHNT, CDR2 YYREEE (reference sequence). J lost 6 bases, V lost 4 bases, and 10 bases had no gene match. CDR3 length: 15 residues. The CDR3 loop is CASSPKGSGGKTQYF. In nucleotides, the CDR3 is TGTGCCAGCAGCCCCAAGGGTAGCGGGGGAAAGACCCAGTACTTC.

Here the CDR3 DNA reads TGTGCCAGCGGTCCAGGGGTGTTGATTGAGCAGTTCTTC. Its protein is CASGPGVLIEQFF. This rearrangement joins TRBV12-3 or TRBV12-4 to TRBJ2-1; D is perhaps TRBD1 (6 bases). The CDR3 extends over 13 amino acids. V was cut by 8 bases and J by 9 bases, with 17 bases left in between.

This clonotype was recorded many times. The V and J genes are TRBV5-1 and TRBJ2-1, with D possibly being TRBD1 or TRBD2 (5 bases each). The germline V and J ends were trimmed by 7 bases and 7 bases, with 21 bases remaining between them. The CDR3 has 15 amino acids. CDR1 and CDR2 (germline): SGHRS, YFSETQ. CDR3 bases: TGCGCCAGCTTCTTGGGTCCCCCCGAGGGGAATGAGCAGTTCTTC. Its protein is CASFLGPPEGNEQFF. Full variable domain (remainder filled in from reference TRBV5-1 and TRBJ2-1): KAGVTQTPRYLIKTRGQQVTLSCSPISGHRSVSWYQQTPGQGLQFLFEYFSETQRNKGNFPGRFSGRQFSNSRSEMNVSTLELGDSALYLCASFLGPPEGNEQFFGPGTRLTVL.

This clonotype was seen at least ten times. The rearrangement uses TRBV12-3 or TRBV12-4 and TRBJ2-2; D call uncertain. Trimming cost V 6 bases and J 0 bases, with 14 bases left between them. The CDR3 consists of 16 residues. CDR3 nucleotides: TGTGCCAGCAGGGTGACCCTCGGACCGAACACCGGGGAGCTGTTTTTT. Translating gives CASRVTLGPNTGELFF.

The chain has TRBV7-9 and TRBJ2-7; unclear D gene. Trimming took 5 bases from V and 2 from J, leaving 10 bases between them. The CDR3 is 13 amino acids. CDR1 is SEHNR and CDR2 is FQNEAQ in the germline V gene (reference sequence). The chain's CDR3 is CASSGQLPYEQYF. CDR3 nucleotide sequence: TGTGCCAGCAGCGGGCAGTTACCCTACGAGCAGTACTTC.

This clonotype was observed a few times. V and J are TRBV9 and TRBJ2-7; 13 positions match TRBD2. V shed 4 bases and J 4 bases; nucleotides not matched to a gene: 17. This CDR3 is built from 19 residues. CDR1 is SGDLS, CDR2 YYNGEE, per germline. The CDR3 sequence: CASSSDPSPGTSGVYEQYF. The CDR3 region has the DNA TGTGCCAGCAGCTCCGACCCTAGTCCCGGGACTAGCGGGGTTTACGAGCAGTACTTC.

The chain has TRBV29-1 and TRBJ2-1; 7 nucleotides align to TRBD2. Germline CDR1 SQVTM, CDR2 ANQGSEA. The CDR3 runs to 15 residues. V was clipped by 7 bases and J by 5 bases; unmatched bases: 14. CDR3 DNA: TGCAGCGCCGGCCTAACGAGCGGGATCAACAATGAGCAGTTCTTC. This gives the protein CSAGLTSGINNEQFF.

Only a few counts were recorded for this clonotype. The J gene is TRBJ2-2, the V gene TRBV9, with 7 bases matching TRBD2. Germline loops: CDR1 SGDLS, CDR2 YYNGEE. This CDR3 is 13 amino acids long. Trimming cost V 5 bases and J 4 bases; bases outside gene matches: 2. CDR3 residues: CASRGGGTGELFF. Written as DNA, the CDR3 is TGTGCCAGCAGGGGGGGGGGCACCGGGGAGCTGTTTTTT.

This rearrangement joins TRBV6-5 to TRBJ2-1; 7 bases are a match to TRBD1. Germline values: CDR1 MNHEY, CDR2 SVGAGI. The CDR3 has 15 residues. With 4 bases clipped from V and 2 bases from J, the junction kept 5 bases outside the gene matches. In DNA, the CDR3 is TGTGCCAGCAGTTCGGGGACAGCGGCCTACAATGAGCAGTTCTTC. It specifies CASSSGTAAYNEQFF.

This clonotype was counted between two and nine times. The rearrangement joins TRBV20-1 to TRBJ1-3, with D unclear. The CDR3 totals 14 residues. Trimming removed 3 bases at V and 0 bases at J, with 9 bases between. From germline, CDR1 is DFQATT and CDR2 SNEGSKA (reference sequence). The CDR3 spells CSARRIISGNTIYF. The CDR3 DNA follows: TGCAGTGCTAGGAGGATAATCTCTGGAAACACCATATATTTT.

In this sample, this clonotype turned up a few times. The V call is TRBV7-8, the J call TRBJ2-7; D gene uncertain. The germline V gene encodes CDR1 SGHVS and CDR2 FQNEAQ. CDR3 length: 15 residues. V was cut by 2 bases and J by 5 bases, with 16 bases left in between. The chain's CDR3 is CASSLIGQARNEQYF. In DNA, the CDR3 is TGTGCCAGCAGCTTAATCGGGCAGGCGAGAAACGAGCAGTACTTC.

The table lists this clonotype with a few counts. The chain recombines TRBV10-3 with TRBJ1-2; D ambiguous. Germline V gene lookup returns CDR1 ENHRY and CDR2 SYGVKD. The ends were cut back, 5 bases at V and 8 bases at J, with 9 bases in the middle. The CDR3 spans 11 residues. CDR3 loop: CAISRQQGYTF. The CDR3 DNA reads TGTGCCATCAGTCGGCAACAAGGCTACACCTTC.

The rearrangement joins TRBV9 to TRBJ2-1, with a tentative D call TRBD2 (6 bases). Trimming removed 4 bases from V and 6 bases from J, with 23 bases in between. The CDR3 has 17 residues. Germline V lookup: CDR1 SGDLS, CDR2 YYNGEE. The CDR3 bases are TGTGCCAGCAGCCGAGATGGCAGGTTGGAGGGCACCAATGAGCAGTTCTTC. It encodes CASSRDGRLEGTNEQFF. The full variable domain, completed using reference TRBV9 and TRBJ2-1, is DSGVTQTPKHLITATGQRVTLRCSPRSGDLSVYWYQQSLDQGLQFLIQYYNGEERAKGNILERFSAQQFPDLHSELNLSSLELGDSALYFCASSRDGRLEGTNEQFFGPGTRLTVL.

The chain couples TRBV16 to TRBJ2-1; 10 nucleotides line up with TRBD2. V trimming: 11 bases; J trimming: 8 bases; junction bases outside the gene matches: 3. In germline, CDR1 is KGHSY, CDR2 FQNENV. There are 11 residues in the CDR3. The CDR3, as DNA: TGTGCCTCTAGCGGGAGCGATGAGCAGTTCTTC. This sequence encodes CASSGSDEQFF.

V gene TRBV9 combines with J gene TRBJ1-3; unclear D gene. The CDR3 loop spans 13 amino acids. Germline-derived CDR1 and CDR2 are SGDLS and YYNGEE. The V end lost 4 bases, the J end lost 2 bases, and 7 bases lay between the germline ends. Written as DNA, the CDR3 is TGTGCCAGCAGCTCGGTTCCTGGAAACACCATATATTTT. This translates into CASSSVPGNTIYF.

This chain's CDR3 is CASSLRPSETQYF. Written as DNA, the CDR3 is TGCGCCAGCAGCCTGAGGCCCTCAGAGACCCAGTACTTC. The chain has TRBV5-1 and TRBJ2-5; no firm D call. CDR3 size: 13 residues. Trimming removed 4 bases from V and 4 bases from J, with 11 bases in between. The V gene's germline CDR1 is SGHRS and CDR2 YFSETQ.

The CDR3 DNA sequence: TGCAGTGCTAGTAGTCCCCGCACAGATACGCAGTATTTT. This translates into CSASSPRTDTQYF. V and J are TRBV20-1 and TRBJ2-3; D not resolved. Trimming removed 3 bases at V and 1 base at J, with 8 bases between. The CDR3 is made up of 13 amino acids. In germline, CDR1 is DFQATT, CDR2 SNEGSKA (reference sequence).

A few counts support this clonotype. This chain uses TRBV29-1 with TRBJ2-6; D not resolved. Trimming shortened V by 5 bases and J by 0 bases, and 5 bases separated the two germline ends. CDR3 length: 13 residues. CDR1 SQVTM and CDR2 ANQGSEA come from the germline V gene. The DNA of the CDR3 is TGCAGCGTTTTCAGCTCTGGGGCCAACGTCCTGACTTTC. Encoded protein: CSVFSSGANVLTF. The full variable domain, its missing parts supplied by reference TRBV29-1 and TRBJ2-6, is SAVISQKPSRDICQRGTSLTIQCQVDSQVTMMFWYRQQPGQSLTLIATANQGSEATYESGFVIDKFPISRPNLTFSTLTVSNMSPEDSSIYLCSVFSSGANVLTFGAGSRLTVL.

The table lists this clonotype with a few counts. V and J are TRBV12-3 or TRBV12-4 and TRBJ2-5, with TRBD2 matching 10 bases. The J segment lost 4 bases and the V segment lost 6 bases, leaving 5 bases of the junction unmatched. The CDR3 totals 14 residues. The CDR3 here is CASSQLAGPETQYF. CDR3 DNA sequence: TGTGCCAGCAGCCAACTAGCGGGGCCAGAGACCCAGTACTTC.

In its sample, this clonotype was seen a few times. This rearrangement joins TRBV5-6 to TRBJ2-1, with 8 bases fitting TRBD2. The trim removed 0 bases at V and 9 bases at J, leaving 8 bases unmatched. CDR1 and CDR2 (germline): SGHDT, YYEEEE. This CDR3 comprises 15 residues. The CDR3 protein is CASSLAVAGRSEQFF. CDR3 DNA sequence: TGTGCCAGCAGCTTGGCTGTAGCGGGGAGGAGTGAGCAGTTCTTC.